The rows below give T cell receptor beta chains drawn from one sample of a study of control samples from healthy donors and cancer patients. Profiling relied on immunoSEQ multiplex PCR, and the TCRdb table lists in-frame clones only, not all of them. The sample records 150,000 to 200,000 clones, roughly 89% being singletons. The sequenced sample was blood. These receptors came from a woman in her twenties or thirties in good health. CDR3s include the opening cysteine and the closing phenylalanine or tryptophan. D genes are given only for firm matches. The listing skips clone size in some rows; elsewhere it reads once, few, many or a size class.

j_call | clone_size | d_call | v_call | cdr3_aa | cdr3_nt
TRBJ1-3 | . | TRBD1 | TRBV7-9 | CALGQERNTIYF | TGTGCCTTGGGACAGGAGAGAAACACCATATATTTT
TRBJ1-1 | . | . | TRBV6-2/TRBV6-3 | CASSYRVLNTEAFF | TGTGCCAGCAGTTACAGGGTACTGAACACTGAAGCTTTCTTT
TRBJ1-2 | . | . | TRBV6-5 | CASSYVANYGYTF | TGTGCCAGCAGTTACGTCGCTAACTATGGCTACACCTTC
TRBJ1-6 | . | . | TRBV19 | CASSSTAGDSPLHF | TGTGCCAGTAGTTCGACGGCGGGGGATTCACCCCTCCACTTT
TRBJ1-2 | . | . | TRBV7-8 | CASSLAGGDGYTF | TGTGCCAGCAGCTTAGCGGGGGGGGATGGCTACACCTTC
TRBJ2-3 | . | TRBD2 | TRBV2 | CASSIAGADTQYF | TGTGCCAGCAGCATAGCGGGGGCAGATACGCAGTATTTT
TRBJ1-3 | . | . | TRBV6-5 | CASSYVGGSGNTIYF | TGTGCCAGCAGTTACGTCGGGGGCTCTGGAAACACCATATATTTT
TRBJ2-7 | . | . | TRBV5-1 | CASSFGNYEQYF | TGCGCCAGCAGCTTCGGCAACTACGAGCAGTACTTC
TRBJ2-7 | few | . | TRBV12-3/TRBV12-4 | CASRQSSYEQYF | TGTGCCAGCAGACAGAGCTCCTACGAGCAGTACTTC
TRBJ2-1 | . | TRBD2 | TRBV6-4 | CASSDTSGGGNEQFF | TGTGCCAGCAGTGACACTAGCGGGGGGGGTAATGAGCAGTTCTTC
TRBJ1-2 | . | TRBD1 | TRBV19 | CASSTTGRGYTF | TGTGCCAGTAGTACGACAGGGCGGGGCTACACCTTC
TRBJ1-5 | . | . | TRBV6-5 | CASSRQAYSNQPQHF | TGTGCCAGCAGCAGACAGGCATATAGCAATCAGCCCCAGCATTTT
TRBJ2-7 | . | TRBD2 | TRBV10-3 | CATSLAGDEQYF | TGTGCCACCTCGCTAGCGGGAGATGAGCAGTACTTC
TRBJ1-4 | . | TRBD1 | TRBV6-2/TRBV6-3 | CASSPSQGANEKLFF | TGTGCCAGCAGTCCCTCACAGGGGGCGAATGAAAAACTGTTTTTT
TRBJ2-7 | . | . | TRBV2 | CASSDPSRGAYEQYF | TGTGCCAGCAGTGATCCTAGCAGGGGTGCCTACGAGCAGTACTTC
TRBJ1-5 | . | TRBD1 | TRBV19 | CASLGQGHQPQHF | TGTGCCAGTCTCGGACAGGGCCATCAGCCCCAGCATTTT